The rows below give T cell receptor beta chains drawn from one sample of a study of OX40 agonist ivuxolimab in advanced cancers. The data were produced by immunoSEQ multiplex PCR, yet TCRdb's version contains in-frame clones alone and is incomplete. Among approximately 100,000 clones listed, about 91% were seen once. Sample: CD4+ or CD8+ T cells sorted from blood, taken in a trial of the OX40 agonist ivuxolimab. The receptor set was obtained from an adult with an advanced solid tumor such as melanoma, head and neck, liver or kidney cancer. The CDR3 runs from the conserved cysteine through the conserved F or W. A D gene is named only where the DNA matches it firmly. Clone size is given for some rows only: seen once, a few or many times, or a class if the clone is expanded.

j_gene: TRBJ1-5
abundance: .
v_gene: TRBV14
d_gene: .
CDR3aa: CASSQGPNQPQHF
CDR3nt: TGTGCCAGCAGCCAAGGACCCAATCAGCCCCAGCATTTT

j_gene: TRBJ2-6
abundance: .
v_gene: TRBV30
d_gene: .
CDR3aa: CAWSSGINSGANVLTF
CDR3nt: TGTGCCTGGAGTTCAGGGATCAACTCTGGGGCCAACGTCCTGACTTTC

j_gene: TRBJ2-4
abundance: .
v_gene: TRBV5-4
d_gene: TRBD2
CDR3aa: CASSLRTSGSGDIQYF
CDR3nt: TGTGCCAGCAGCTTGAGGACTAGCGGGAGTGGGGACATTCAGTACTTC

j_gene: TRBJ1-1
abundance: .
v_gene: TRBV30
d_gene: .
CDR3aa: CAWSLKGEAFF
CDR3nt: TGTGCCTGGAGTCTGAAGGGAGAAGCTTTCTTT

j_gene: TRBJ1-1
abundance: .
v_gene: TRBV19
d_gene: .
CDR3aa: CASSILGQGTEAFF
CDR3nt: TGTGCCAGTAGTATCCTGGGGCAAGGCACTGAAGCTTTCTTT

j_gene: TRBJ2-1
abundance: .
v_gene: TRBV6-5
d_gene: TRBD1
CDR3aa: CASSYSNGQGYNEQFF
CDR3nt: TGTGCCAGCAGTTACTCAAACGGACAGGGGTACAATGAGCAGTTCTTC

j_gene: TRBJ1-1
abundance: .
v_gene: TRBV19
d_gene: .
CDR3aa: CASTWRGGMGTEAFF
CDR3nt: TGTGCCAGTACGTGGCGGGGAGGAATGGGCACTGAAGCTTTCTTT

j_gene: TRBJ2-1
abundance: .
v_gene: TRBV11-1
d_gene: TRBD1
CDR3aa: CASSFRQGSWGEQFF
CDR3nt: TGTGCCAGCAGCTTCAGACAGGGTTCGTGGGGTGAGCAGTTCTTC

j_gene: TRBJ2-5
abundance: .
v_gene: TRBV7-3
d_gene: .
CDR3aa: CASSLIGRDQETQYF
CDR3nt: TGTGCCAGCAGCTTAATAGGGCGAGACCAAGAGACCCAGTACTTC

j_gene: TRBJ2-7
abundance: .
v_gene: TRBV6-1
d_gene: .
CDR3aa: CASSPVQAGSYEQYF
CDR3nt: TGTGCCAGCAGCCCCGTTCAGGCGGGCTCCTACGAGCAGTACTTC

j_gene: TRBJ2-7
abundance: .
v_gene: TRBV4-3
d_gene: .
CDR3aa: CASSQSKRGGGYEQYF
CDR3nt: TGCGCCAGCAGCCAGAGCAAGAGGGGGGGAGGCTACGAGCAGTACTTC

j_gene: TRBJ1-1
abundance: .
v_gene: TRBV6-4
d_gene: TRBD1
CDR3aa: CASSEGGVTEAFF
CDR3nt: TGTGCCAGCAGTGAAGGGGGCGTAACTGAAGCTTTCTTT

j_gene: TRBJ2-7
abundance: .
v_gene: TRBV11-2
d_gene: .
CDR3aa: CASTPRGEQYF
CDR3nt: TGTGCCAGCACCCCCCGGGGCGAGCAGTACTTC

j_gene: TRBJ2-3
abundance: .
v_gene: TRBV12-5
d_gene: TRBD1
CDR3aa: CASGPGQGSTDTQYF
CDR3nt: TGTGCTAGTGGTCCTGGACAGGGGAGCACAGATACGCAGTATTTT

j_gene: TRBJ2-7
abundance: .
v_gene: TRBV18
d_gene: TRBD1
CDR3aa: CASSPATGAYEQYF
CDR3nt: TGTGCCAGCTCACCGGCGACAGGGGCATACGAGCAGTACTTC

j_gene: TRBJ1-3
abundance: .
v_gene: TRBV19
d_gene: TRBD1
CDR3aa: CASSTYSWDSSGNTIYF
CDR3nt: TGTGCCAGTAGTACCTATTCCTGGGACAGCTCTGGAAACACCATATATTTT

j_gene: TRBJ1-2
abundance: few
v_gene: TRBV19
d_gene: TRBD1
CDR3aa: CASSTGTGDYGYTF
CDR3nt: TGTGCCAGTAGTACCGGGACAGGGGACTATGGCTACACCTTC

j_gene: TRBJ2-7
abundance: .
v_gene: TRBV4-1
d_gene: TRBD2
CDR3aa: CASSQGGLVLYF
CDR3nt: TGCGCCAGCAGCCAAGGGGGACTAGTTCTGTACTTC

j_gene: TRBJ2-5
abundance: .
v_gene: TRBV18
d_gene: TRBD2
CDR3aa: CASSPTSGAAETQYF
CDR3nt: TGTGCCAGCTCACCGACTAGCGGGGCCGCGGAGACCCAGTACTTC

j_gene: TRBJ2-7
abundance: .
v_gene: TRBV9
d_gene: .
CDR3aa: CASSVGVGVSYEQYF
CDR3nt: TGTGCCAGCAGCGTAGGAGTAGGCGTATCCTACGAGCAGTACTTC

j_gene: TRBJ1-1
abundance: .
v_gene: TRBV6-1
d_gene: .
CDR3aa: CASREQGNQNTEAFF
CDR3nt: TGTGCCAGCAGGGAACAGGGAAACCAGAACACTGAAGCTTTCTTT

j_gene: TRBJ2-2
abundance: .
v_gene: TRBV5-1
d_gene: .
CDR3aa: CASSFGTHNTGELFF
CDR3nt: TGCGCCAGCAGCTTCGGGACACACAACACCGGGGAGCTGTTTTTT

j_gene: TRBJ1-4
abundance: .
v_gene: TRBV25-1
d_gene: TRBD1
CDR3aa: CASSDHQGGKEKLFF
CDR3nt: TGTGCCAGCAGTGACCATCAGGGGGGCAAGGAAAAACTGTTTTTT

j_gene: TRBJ2-2
abundance: .
v_gene: TRBV19
d_gene: .
CDR3aa: CASSIGGINTGELFF
CDR3nt: TGTGCCAGTAGTATAGGTGGGATAAACACCGGGGAGCTGTTTTTT

j_gene: TRBJ1-4
abundance: .
v_gene: TRBV7-9
d_gene: .
CDR3aa: CASSQTPLEKLFF
CDR3nt: TGTGCCAGCAGCCAAACCCCGTTAGAAAAACTGTTTTTT

j_gene: TRBJ2-3
abundance: .
v_gene: TRBV14
d_gene: TRBD2
CDR3aa: CASSQMIAGPQDTQYF
CDR3nt: TGTGCCAGCAGCCAAATGATAGCGGGCCCCCAGGATACGCAGTATTTT

j_gene: TRBJ2-1
abundance: .
v_gene: TRBV5-6
d_gene: .
CDR3aa: CASTLGTARYNEQFF
CDR3nt: TGTGCCAGCACCTTGGGGACGGCCCGTTACAATGAGCAGTTCTTC

j_gene: TRBJ1-2
abundance: few
v_gene: TRBV19
d_gene: .
CDR3aa: CASQNVYPNYGYTF
CDR3nt: TGTGCCAGCCAAAACGTATACCCTAACTATGGCTACACCTTC

j_gene: TRBJ2-5
abundance: .
v_gene: TRBV19
d_gene: .
CDR3aa: CASSTSGAETQYF
CDR3nt: TGTGCCAGTAGTACATCGGGGGCCGAGACCCAGTACTTC

j_gene: TRBJ2-5
abundance: .
v_gene: TRBV18
d_gene: .
CDR3aa: CASSQSGTRDETQYF
CDR3nt: TGTGCCAGCTCACAGTCCGGGACGCGAGACGAGACCCAGTACTTC

j_gene: TRBJ2-5
abundance: .
v_gene: TRBV25-1
d_gene: .
CDR3aa: CASSLKETQYF
CDR3nt: TGTGCCAGCAGTTTAAAAGAGACCCAGTACTTC

j_gene: TRBJ2-2
abundance: .
v_gene: TRBV6-1
d_gene: TRBD1
CDR3aa: CASSARTGAAGELFF
CDR3nt: TGTGCCAGCAGTGCCCGGACAGGGGCGGCCGGGGAGCTGTTTTTT

j_gene: TRBJ1-4
abundance: .
v_gene: TRBV27
d_gene: .
CDR3aa: CASSLSWTANNEKLFF
CDR3nt: TGTGCCAGCAGTTTATCGTGGACAGCCAATAATGAAAAACTGTTTTTT

j_gene: TRBJ2-3
abundance: .
v_gene: TRBV6-5
d_gene: .
CDR3aa: CASSLAGSTDTQYF
CDR3nt: TGTGCCAGCTCTTTGGCAGGAAGCACAGATACGCAGTATTTT

j_gene: TRBJ1-4
abundance: .
v_gene: TRBV10-1
d_gene: .
CDR3aa: CASKSTVYNEKLFF
CDR3nt: TGCGCCAGCAAGTCGACAGTGTATAATGAAAAACTGTTTTTT